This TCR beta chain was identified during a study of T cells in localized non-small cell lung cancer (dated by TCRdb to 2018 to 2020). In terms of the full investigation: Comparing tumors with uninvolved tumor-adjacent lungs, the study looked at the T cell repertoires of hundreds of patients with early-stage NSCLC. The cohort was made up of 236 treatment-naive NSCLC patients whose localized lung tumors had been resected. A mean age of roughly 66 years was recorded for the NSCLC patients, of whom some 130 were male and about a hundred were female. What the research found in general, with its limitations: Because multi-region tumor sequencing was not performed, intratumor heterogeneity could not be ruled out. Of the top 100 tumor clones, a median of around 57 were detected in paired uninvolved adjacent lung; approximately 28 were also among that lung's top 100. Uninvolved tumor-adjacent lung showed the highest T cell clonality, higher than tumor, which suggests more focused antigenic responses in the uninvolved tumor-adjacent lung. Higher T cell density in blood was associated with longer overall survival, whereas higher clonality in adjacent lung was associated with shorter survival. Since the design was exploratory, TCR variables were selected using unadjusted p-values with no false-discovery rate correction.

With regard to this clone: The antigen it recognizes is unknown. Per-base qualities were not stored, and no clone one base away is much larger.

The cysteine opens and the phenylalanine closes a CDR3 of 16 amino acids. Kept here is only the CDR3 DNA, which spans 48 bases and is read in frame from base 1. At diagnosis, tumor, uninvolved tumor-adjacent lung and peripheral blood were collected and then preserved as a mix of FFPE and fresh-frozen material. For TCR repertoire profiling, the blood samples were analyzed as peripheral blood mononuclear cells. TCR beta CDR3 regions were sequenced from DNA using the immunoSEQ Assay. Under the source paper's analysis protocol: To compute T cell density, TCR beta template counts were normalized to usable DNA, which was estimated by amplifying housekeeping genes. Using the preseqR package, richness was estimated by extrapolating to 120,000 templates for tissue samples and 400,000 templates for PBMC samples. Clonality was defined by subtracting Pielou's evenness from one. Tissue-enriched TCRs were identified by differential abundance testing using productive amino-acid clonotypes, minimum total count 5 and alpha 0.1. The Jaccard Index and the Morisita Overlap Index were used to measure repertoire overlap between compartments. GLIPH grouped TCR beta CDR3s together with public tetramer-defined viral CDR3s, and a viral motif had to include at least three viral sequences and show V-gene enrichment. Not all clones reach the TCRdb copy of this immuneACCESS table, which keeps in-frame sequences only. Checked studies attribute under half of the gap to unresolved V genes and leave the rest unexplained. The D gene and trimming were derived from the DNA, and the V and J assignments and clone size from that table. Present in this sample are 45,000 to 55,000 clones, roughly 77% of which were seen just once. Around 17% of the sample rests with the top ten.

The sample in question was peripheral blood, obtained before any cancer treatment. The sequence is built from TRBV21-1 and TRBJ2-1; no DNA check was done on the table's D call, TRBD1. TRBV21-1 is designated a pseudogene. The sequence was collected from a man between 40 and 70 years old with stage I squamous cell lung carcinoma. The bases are TGTGCCAGCAGCAAACGGATGTCAGGGAAATACAATGAGCAGTTCTTC. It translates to CASSKRMSGKYNEQFF.